Following are 17 T cell receptor beta chains from one sample sequenced in a study of graft-versus-host responses after intestinal transplantation. For these receptors, no antigen is known. TCRdb's copy holds only in-frame clones and misses some; the assay was immunoSEQ multiplex PCR. The sample shows 130,000 to 150,000 clones, nearly 95% of them seen only once. Material: unstimulated CD4+ T cells sorted from spleen or lymph node cells, obtained before intestinal transplant. The receptors were gathered from a human donor who received an intestinal transplant.

This chain connects TRBV6-1 to TRBJ1-4; TRBD1 agrees at 7 bases. This CDR3 comprises 13 residues. V trimming: 6 bases; J trimming: 8 bases; junction bases outside the gene matches: 6. CDR1 is MNHNS, CDR2 SASEGT, per germline. CDR3 sequence reads: CASRTGTWEKLFF. As DNA, the CDR3 is TGTGCCAGCAGGACAGGGACGTGGGAAAAACTGTTTTTT.

This clone was seen more than once but under ten times. V gene TRBV2 combines with J gene TRBJ2-7; no definite D call. V lost 4 bases and J lost 1, with 14 bases in between. The CDR3 extends over 15 amino acids. CDR1 and CDR2 from the germline V gene are SNHLY and FYNNEI. The CDR3 nucleotides are TGTGCCAGCAGTGTCGACCTTCCCAATTCCTACGAGCAGTACTTC. As protein: CASSVDLPNSYEQYF.

The chain uses TRBV7-3 and TRBJ2-3; D not resolved. With 2 bases removed from V and 0 bases from J, the gap between germline ends came to 15 bases. Germline CDR1 and CDR2: SGHTA and FQGTGA. The CDR3 runs 17 residues. As DNA, the CDR3 is TGTGCCAGCAGCTTACTCCGGCACCGCGACAGCACAGATACGCAGTATTTT. Protein: CASSLLRHRDSTDTQYF.

The CDR3 DNA is TGTGCCAGCAGCTTGGTATCAGGGAATATCTACGAGCAGTACTTC. Its protein product is CASSLVSGNIYEQYF. This chain uses TRBV5-6 with TRBJ2-7; maybe TRBD1 (5 bases). CDR3 length: 15 residues. Germline-derived CDR1 and CDR2 are SGHDT and YYEEEE. V lost 0 bases to trimming and J lost 3 bases, with 13 bases between them. The full variable domain, its missing parts supplied by reference TRBV5-6 and TRBJ2-7, is DAGVTQSPTHLIKTRGQQVTLRCSPKSGHDTVSWYQQALGQGPQFIFQYYEEEERQRGNFPDRFSGHQFPNYSSELNVNALLLGDSALYLCASSLVSGNIYEQYFGPGTRLTVT.

The rearrangement links TRBV5-5 to TRBJ2-7, with D uncertain. Trimming pared 3 bases from V and 3 bases from J, leaving 13 bases between. CDR1 SGHKS and CDR2 YYEKEE come from the germline V gene (reference sequence). The CDR3 extends over 14 amino acids. The CDR3 sequence: CASSSGLGYYEQYF. The CDR3 DNA follows: TGTGCCAGCAGCTCGGGCCTAGGCTACTACGAGCAGTACTTC.

CDR3 nucleotide sequence: TGTGCCAGTAGTGGACAGGGTAGGCACAATGAGCAGTTCTTC. Residues: CASSGQGRHNEQFF. The V and J genes are TRBV19 and TRBJ2-1; 8 bases are shared with TRBD1. V lost 5 bases, J lost 5 bases, and 5 bases stayed unmatched. Germline CDR1 is LNHDA and CDR2 is SQIVND (reference sequence). This CDR3 contains 14 residues.

This chain links TRBV7-9 with TRBJ2-5, with 7 bases identical to TRBD1. Germline-derived CDR1 and CDR2 are SEHNR and FQNEAQ (reference sequence). The V segment lost 3 bases and the J segment 2 bases; nucleotides outside the gene matches: 6. The length of the CDR3 is 15 residues. The CDR3 loop is CASSFRGTGQETQYF. The CDR3 region has the DNA TGTGCCAGCAGCTTCAGGGGGACCGGGCAAGAGACCCAGTACTTC.

The rearrangement joins TRBV19 to TRBJ1-1, with a possible D match to TRBD1 (6 bases). CDR1 is LNHDA, CDR2 SQIVND, per germline (reference sequence). This CDR3 contains 16 residues. V gave up 3 bases and J gave up 6 bases, with 20 bases separating them. Here the CDR3 DNA reads TGTGCCAGTAGTATCATCCGGGGGCGGAGTAAGGCTGAAGCTTTCTTT. It specifies CASSIIRGRSKAEAFF.

This chain connects TRBV6-1 to TRBJ1-1; 7 nucleotides line up with TRBD1. In germline, CDR1 is MNHNS, CDR2 SASEGT. The CDR3 sequence is 15 residues long. Trimming took 5 bases from V and 4 from J; bases not matched to a gene: 10. CDR3 region: CASSLQSRGPTEAFF. CDR3 coding DNA: TGTGCCAGCAGTCTTCAATCGAGGGGGCCCACTGAAGCTTTCTTT.

This sequence joins TRBV7-9 and TRBJ2-5; the D gene is possibly TRBD2 (5 bases). Germline CDR1 and CDR2: SEHNR and FQNEAQ (reference sequence). The V end was cut by 2 bases, the J end by 4 bases, with 5 bases between. The CDR3 is 12 residues long. CDR3 amino acids: CASSLLAETQYF. CDR3 DNA: TGTGCCAGCAGCTTACTAGCAGAGACCCAGTACTTC.

The chain employs TRBV19 and TRBJ2-3; possible D gene TRBD2, 6 bases. Germline CDR1 and CDR2: LNHDA and SQIVND (reference sequence). Trimming pared 8 bases from V and 5 bases from J, leaving 8 bases between. There are 11 residues in the CDR3. DNA of the CDR3: TGTGCCAGTCGAGCGGGAGATACGCAGTATTTT. Translation gives CASRAGDTQYF.

This clone has a single count. This chain joins TRBV5-4 and TRBJ2-7, with TRBD2 matching 7 bases. The V segment lost 0 bases and the J segment 0 bases; nucleotides outside the gene matches: 3. CDR3 length equals 15 residues. CDR1 is SGHNT and CDR2 is YYREEE in the germline V gene (reference sequence). CDR3 sequence (DNA): TGTGCCAGCAGCTTGGGCGGGAGTAGCTCCTACGAGCAGTACTTC. This translates into CASSLGGSSSYEQYF. Drawing the rest from reference TRBV5-4 and TRBJ2-7, the complete variable domain is ETGVTQSPTHLIKTRGQQVTLRCSSQSGHNTVSWYQQALGQGPQFIFQYYREEENGRGNFPPRFSGLQFPNYSSELNVNALELDDSALYLCASSLGGSSSYEQYFGPGTRLTVT.

The V gene is TRBV5-1, the J gene TRBJ2-1; TRBD1 matches 9 bases. The germline CDR1 and CDR2 sequences are SGHRS and YFSETQ. The CDR3 spans 13 residues. Trimming at V came to 5 bases and at J to 4 bases, leaving 1 base not matched to a gene. The CDR3 loop reads CASRDRGYNEQFF. In DNA form, the CDR3 reads TGCGCCAGCAGGGACAGGGGTTACAATGAGCAGTTCTTC.

CDR3 loop: CASSLIAGAPYNEQFF. In nucleotides, the CDR3 is TGTGCCAGCAGCCTGATAGCGGGAGCCCCCTACAATGAGCAGTTCTTC. The chain uses TRBV4-2 and TRBJ2-1; 9 bases match TRBD2. The V gene end was trimmed by 4 bases and the J gene end by 2 bases; junction bases not matched to a gene: 6. CDR1 is LGHNA and CDR2 is YNFKEQ in the germline V gene. CDR3 size: 16 residues.

This chain links TRBV13 with TRBJ1-4; D possibly corresponds to TRBD1 (5 bases). The CDR3 is made up of 15 amino acids. V lost 5 bases to trimming and J lost 7 bases, with 17 bases between them. CDR1 PRHDT and CDR2 FYEKMQ come from the germline V gene (reference sequence). CDR3 sequence (DNA): TGTGCCAGCAGCCTAAGGGGAAGCGGCGGTGAAAAACTGTTTTTT. This translates into CASSLRGSGGEKLFF.

This rearrangement joins TRBV28 to TRBJ1-1; 11 positions agree with TRBD1. Germline assignment: CDR1 MDHEN and CDR2 SYDVKM. The CDR3 covers 15 residues. J gave up 3 bases and V 3 bases, and 3 bases lay outside the gene matches. Here the CDR3 reads CASSFAGQGDTEAFF. The CDR3 DNA is TGTGCCAGCAGTTTTGCGGGACAGGGGGACACTGAAGCTTTCTTT. Full variable domain (outside the CDR3, taken from reference TRBV28 and TRBJ1-1): DVKVTQSSRYLVKRTGEKVFLECVQDMDHENMFWYRQDPGLGLRLIYFSYDVKMKEKGDIPEGYSVSREKKERFSLILESASTNQTSMYLCASSFAGQGDTEAFFGQGTRLTVV.

Concerning this clone itself: The junction departs from the called germline gene at one end, perhaps through a read error. Other DNA sequences in the sample encode the same CDR3. The chain carries TRBV28 and TRBJ1-5; 8 bases map to TRBD1. Germline assignment: CDR1 MDHEN and CDR2 SYDVKM. This CDR3 has 16 amino acids. CDR3 sequence: CASSLGDRGSNQPQHF. Written as DNA, the CDR3 is TGTGCCAGCAGTTTAGGAGACAGGGGTAGCAATCAGCCCCAGCACTTT.